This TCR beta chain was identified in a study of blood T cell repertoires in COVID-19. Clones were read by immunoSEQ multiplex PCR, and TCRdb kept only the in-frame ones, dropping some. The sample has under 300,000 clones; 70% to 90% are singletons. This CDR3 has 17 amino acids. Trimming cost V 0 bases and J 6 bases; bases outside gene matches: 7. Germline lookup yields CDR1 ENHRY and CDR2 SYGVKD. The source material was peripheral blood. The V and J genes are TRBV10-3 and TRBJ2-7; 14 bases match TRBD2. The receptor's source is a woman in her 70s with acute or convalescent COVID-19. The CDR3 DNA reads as TGTGCCATCAGTGAGTCTTTCGTGACTAGCGGGGGGGTCGAGCAGTACTTC. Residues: CAISESFVTSGGVEQYF.